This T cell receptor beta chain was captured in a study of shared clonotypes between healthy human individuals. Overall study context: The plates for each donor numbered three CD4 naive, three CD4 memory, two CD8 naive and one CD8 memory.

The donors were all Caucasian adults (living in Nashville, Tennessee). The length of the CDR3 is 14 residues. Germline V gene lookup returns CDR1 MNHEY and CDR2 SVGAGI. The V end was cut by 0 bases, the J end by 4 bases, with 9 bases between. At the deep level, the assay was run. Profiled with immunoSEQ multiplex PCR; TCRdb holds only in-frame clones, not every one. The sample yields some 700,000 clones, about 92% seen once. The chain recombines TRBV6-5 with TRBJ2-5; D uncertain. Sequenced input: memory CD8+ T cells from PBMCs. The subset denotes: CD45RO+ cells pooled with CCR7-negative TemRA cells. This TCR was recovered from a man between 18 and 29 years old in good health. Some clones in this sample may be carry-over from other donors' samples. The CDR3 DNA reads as TGTGCCAGCAGTTACTCCTTCGATAGAGAGACCCAGTACTTC. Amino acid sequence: CASSYSFDRETQYF.